The 5 T cell receptor beta chains listed next were all sequenced from one sample in a study of OX40 agonist ivuxolimab in advanced cancers. Clones were read by immunoSEQ multiplex PCR, and TCRdb kept only the in-frame ones, dropping some. The sample comprises 7,500 to 10,000 clones, approximately 90% of which are singletons, and 15% to 20% rests with the top ten. The sample consisted of CD4+ or CD8+ T cells sorted from blood, taken in a trial of the OX40 agonist ivuxolimab. The receptor source for this set is an adult with an advanced solid tumor such as melanoma, head and neck, liver or kidney cancer.

The chain joins TRBV5-6 to TRBJ2-7, with D perhaps given as TRBD1 or TRBD2 (5 bases each). The V and J ends lost 5 bases and 7 bases respectively, with 13 bases between them. Germline V gene sequence: CDR1 SGHDT, CDR2 YYEEEE. The CDR3 runs to 12 residues. CDR3 nucleotide sequence: TGTGCCAGCAGTCGGGCCTGGGGGGAGCAGTACTTC. Its translation: CASSRAWGEQYF.

The J gene is TRBJ1-1, the V gene TRBV27; a possible D gene is TRBD1 (6 bases). V lost 2 bases, J lost 1 base, and 8 bases lay in between. The CDR3 is 14 amino acids. CDR1 and CDR2 from the germline V gene are MNHEY and SMNVEV (reference sequence). This chain's CDR3 is CASSLIRGNTEAFF. The CDR3 bases are TGTGCCAGCAGTTTAATCAGGGGGAACACTGAAGCTTTCTTT.

The sample holds one count of this clone. The chain carries TRBV5-6 and TRBJ1-6, with a possible D match to TRBD1 (5 bases). The germline V gene has CDR1 SGHDT and CDR2 YYEEEE. This CDR3 contains 14 residues. The ends were cut back, 0 bases at V and 10 bases at J, with 11 bases in the middle. CDR3: CASSLGQGGSPLHF. CDR3 nucleotide sequence: TGTGCCAGCAGCTTGGGGCAGGGTGGATCACCCCTCCACTTT.

The chain combines TRBV19 with TRBJ2-7; D possibly corresponds to TRBD2 (6 bases). From germline, CDR1 is LNHDA and CDR2 SQIVND (reference sequence). V was clipped by 7 bases and J by 0 bases, with 10 bases between them. The CDR3 extends over 13 amino acids. CDR3 sequence (DNA): TGTGCCAGTAAGGGCGGGGCCTCCTACGAGCAGTACTTC. It translates to CASKGGASYEQYF.

The gene calls are TRBV5-6 and TRBJ2-5; D is unresolved. CDR3 length: 12 amino acids. The germline gives CDR1 SGHDT, CDR2 YYEEEE. V shed 4 bases and J shed 5 bases, with 9 bases lying between them. The DNA of the CDR3 is TGTGCCAGCAGCCAAGGGCTGGAGACCCAGTACTTC. Protein: CASSQGLETQYF. The complete variable domain, with remaining parts taken from reference TRBV5-6 and TRBJ2-5, reads DAGVTQSPTHLIKTRGQQVTLRCSPKSGHDTVSWYQQALGQGPQFIFQYYEEEERQRGNFPDRFSGHQFPNYSSELNVNALLLGDSALYLCASSQGLETQYFGPGTRLLVL.